This T cell receptor (beta chain) was obtained from a study of response to subunit inactivated influenza vaccine. CDR3 length: 13 amino acids. V was pared by 0 bases and J by 6 bases, with 9 bases between. The germline V gene has CDR1 LGHNA and CDR2 YSLEER. A single record per CDR3 protein comes from TCRdb applying MiXCR to the RT-PCR reads. The table lists more than 700,000 distinct CDR3 sequences, 21% of them singletons, with roughly 10% in the top ten. Ten or more counts support this clonotype. The receptor was isolated from a man aged 45 to 65 who received an inactivated influenza vaccine. This specimen was PBMCs from blood, taken around 5 days after vaccination. The genes are TRBV4-3 and TRBJ2-7, with TRBD2 as a possible D gene (6 bases). The CDR3 bases are TGCGCCAGCAGCCAAGATCGAGCGGGCGAGCAGTACTTC. It translates to CASSQDRAGEQYF.